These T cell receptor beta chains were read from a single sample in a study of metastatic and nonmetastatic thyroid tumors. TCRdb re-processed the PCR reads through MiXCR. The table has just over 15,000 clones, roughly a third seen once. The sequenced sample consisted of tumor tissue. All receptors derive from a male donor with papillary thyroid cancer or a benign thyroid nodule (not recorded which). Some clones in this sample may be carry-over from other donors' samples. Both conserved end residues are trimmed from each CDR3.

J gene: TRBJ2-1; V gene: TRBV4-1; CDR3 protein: ASSLAGTSINGEQF
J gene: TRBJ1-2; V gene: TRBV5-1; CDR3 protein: ASSLGTGSVYT
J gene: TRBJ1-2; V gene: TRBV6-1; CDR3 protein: ASATDRGYYGYT
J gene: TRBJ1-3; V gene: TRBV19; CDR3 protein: ASSTNPGTARNTIY
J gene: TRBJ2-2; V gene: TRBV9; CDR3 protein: ASSPSAGELF
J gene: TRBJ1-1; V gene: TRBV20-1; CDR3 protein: SAPSRGQGLSEAF
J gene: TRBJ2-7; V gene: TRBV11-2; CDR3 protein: ASSSIRSGYEQY
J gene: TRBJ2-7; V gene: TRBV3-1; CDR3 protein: ASSQDRRDTYEQY
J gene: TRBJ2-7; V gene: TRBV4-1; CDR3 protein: ASSPRLQREKSSYEQY
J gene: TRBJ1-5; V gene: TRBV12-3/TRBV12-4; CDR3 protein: ASLQQGSNQPQH
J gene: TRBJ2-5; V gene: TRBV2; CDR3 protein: ASSVEFQETQY
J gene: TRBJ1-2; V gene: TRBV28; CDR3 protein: ASSLAYGYT
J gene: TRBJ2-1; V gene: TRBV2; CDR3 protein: ASMGGTRGEQF
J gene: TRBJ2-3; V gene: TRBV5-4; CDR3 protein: ASSLGTFGRAGGPSDTQY
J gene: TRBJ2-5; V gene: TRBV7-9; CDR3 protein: ASSLGTGEQETQY
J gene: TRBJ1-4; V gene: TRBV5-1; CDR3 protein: ASRMGAREKLF
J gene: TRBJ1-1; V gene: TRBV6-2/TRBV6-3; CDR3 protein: ASSSFTVRKNTEAF
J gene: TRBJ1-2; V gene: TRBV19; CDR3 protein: AILEGRGYGYT
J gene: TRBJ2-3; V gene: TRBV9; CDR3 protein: ASSAGTATQY
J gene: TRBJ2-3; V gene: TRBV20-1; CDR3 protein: SATRSPIGGGTDTQY
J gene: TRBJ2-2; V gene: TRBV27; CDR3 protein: ASSSLPNTGELF
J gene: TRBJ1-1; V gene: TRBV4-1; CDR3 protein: ASSQEAGKGAF
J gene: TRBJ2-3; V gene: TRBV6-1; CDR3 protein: ASREGTQY
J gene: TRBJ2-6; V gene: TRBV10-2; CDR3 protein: ASMNTTVNLSWANVLT
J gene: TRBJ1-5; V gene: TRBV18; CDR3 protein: ASSPADSGQPQH
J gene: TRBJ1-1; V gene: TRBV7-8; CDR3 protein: ASSSRVNTEAS
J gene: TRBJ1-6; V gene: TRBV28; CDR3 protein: AGRTVNSHNSPLH
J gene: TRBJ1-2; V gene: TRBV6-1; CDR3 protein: ASSEGRVGYGYT
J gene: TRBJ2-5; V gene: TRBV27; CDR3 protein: ASSEVGRWDGKETQY
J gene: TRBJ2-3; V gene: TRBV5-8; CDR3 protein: ASSFKDSTDTQY
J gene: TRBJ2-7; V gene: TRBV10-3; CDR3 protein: AISDYGTGGYEQY
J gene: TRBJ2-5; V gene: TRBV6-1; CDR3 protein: ASSHGRGLAGGQQETQY
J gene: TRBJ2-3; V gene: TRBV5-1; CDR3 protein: ASTRGQGTDTQY
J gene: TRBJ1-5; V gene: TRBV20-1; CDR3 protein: SATKTGWGEPQH
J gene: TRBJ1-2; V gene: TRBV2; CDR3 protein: ASSEVEGASGYT
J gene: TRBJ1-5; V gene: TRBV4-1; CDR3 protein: ASSQLGLVDNQPQH
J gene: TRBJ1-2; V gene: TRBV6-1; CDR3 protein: ASRRTVGTPAGYT
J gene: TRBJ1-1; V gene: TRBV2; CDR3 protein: ASSFPVDNVGLNTEAF
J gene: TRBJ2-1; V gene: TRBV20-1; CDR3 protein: SVGTSGSYEQF
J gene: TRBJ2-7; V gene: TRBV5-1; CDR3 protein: ASSRDRGGTYEQY
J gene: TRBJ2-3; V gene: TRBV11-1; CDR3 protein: ASSLALGLAGVETDTQY
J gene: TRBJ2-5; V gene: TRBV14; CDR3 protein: ASSHSRGGQETQY
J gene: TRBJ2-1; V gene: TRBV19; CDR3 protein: ASRLGGTYNEQF
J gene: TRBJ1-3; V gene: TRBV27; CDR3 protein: ASSPPPRWVSGNTIY
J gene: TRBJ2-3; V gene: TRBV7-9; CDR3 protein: ASSLTGGADTQY
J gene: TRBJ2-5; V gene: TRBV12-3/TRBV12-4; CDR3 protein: ASSLAGVKTQY
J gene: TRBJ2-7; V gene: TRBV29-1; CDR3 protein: SVHELGSYEQY
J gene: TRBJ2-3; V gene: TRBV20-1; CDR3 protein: SARGGTRITDTQY
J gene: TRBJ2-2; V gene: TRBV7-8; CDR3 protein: ASSLPGTGELF
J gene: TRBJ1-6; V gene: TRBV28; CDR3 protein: ASTTGGYSPLH
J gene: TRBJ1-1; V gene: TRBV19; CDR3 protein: ASMGGFWNTEAF
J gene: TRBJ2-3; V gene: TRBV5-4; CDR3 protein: ASSFGAGVSDTQY
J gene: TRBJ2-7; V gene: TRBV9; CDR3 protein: ASSPRTGKSSYEQY
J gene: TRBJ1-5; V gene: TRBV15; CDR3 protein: ATSRYWGYQPQH
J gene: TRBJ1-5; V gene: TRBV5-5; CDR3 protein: ASSLTGGQPQH
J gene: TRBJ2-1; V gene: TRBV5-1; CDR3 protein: ASSETGWNYNEQF
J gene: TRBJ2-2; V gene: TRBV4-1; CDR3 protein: VSSPDRVTWELF